What follows are 4 T cell receptor beta chains derived from one specimen sequenced in a study of human T cells and chemical hapten exposure. The time point: patch test 3, about 24 weeks after DPC sensitization. Treatment described: therapeutic diphenylcyclopropenone sensitization with weekly scalp DPC. MiXCR was run by TCRdb on the RACE reads, yielding one entry per CDR3 protein. The sample yields 80,000 to 100,000 distinct CDR3 sequences, around 25% seen once. The sample consisted of whole blood, taken in connection with sensitization to the hapten diphenylcyclopropenone (DPC). The receptors here all came from a man between 40 and 49 years old with alopecia areata. Some clones in this sample may be carry-over from other donors' samples.

CDR3 coding DNA: TGTGCCATCGCGCCAGGGGCCCGATCCTACGAGCAGTACTTC. It translates to CAIAPGARSYEQYF. This chain uses TRBV10-3 with TRBJ2-7; the D gene is possibly TRBD1 (6 bases). Trimming left V 8 bases short and J 1 base short, with 15 bases between. The germline V gene encodes CDR1 ENHRY and CDR2 SYGVKD. This CDR3 spans 14 amino acids.

The V and J genes are TRBV5-1 and TRBJ2-3; 13 nucleotides agree with TRBD2. With 4 bases clipped from V and 6 bases from J, the junction kept 8 bases outside the gene matches. Germline CDR1 and CDR2: SGHRS and YFSETQ. The CDR3 loop spans 16 amino acids. CDR3 loop: CASSRRTSGSLDTQYF. In DNA, the CDR3 is TGCGCCAGCAGCCGCCGGACTAGCGGGAGTCTGGATACGCAGTATTTT.

The chain joins TRBV27 to TRBJ1-1, with 7 bases that match TRBD1. Trimming at V came to 0 bases and at J to 5 bases, leaving 6 bases not matched to a gene. In germline, CDR1 is MNHEY, CDR2 SMNVEV (reference sequence). This CDR3 spans 15 amino acids. The CDR3: CASSLSRQGWTEAFF. Written as DNA, the CDR3 is TGTGCCAGCAGTTTATCCCGACAGGGATGGACTGAAGCTTTCTTT.

CDR3 loop: CASRKGVWGELFF. CDR3 DNA: TGTGCCAGCAGGAAAGGCGTGTGGGGGGAGCTGTTTTTT. The rearrangement joins TRBV28 to TRBJ2-2; D ambiguous. This CDR3 has 13 amino acids. V was clipped by 6 bases and J by 8 bases, with 13 bases between them. CDR1 MDHEN and CDR2 SYDVKM come from the germline V gene.